This entry lists 25 T cell receptor beta chains sequenced from one sample in a study of T-cell memory formation after mild COVID-19. TCRdb analysed the 5' RACE reads with MiXCR anew, one entry per CDR3 protein. The sample yields around 340,000 distinct CDR3 sequences, roughly 15% seen once. The sequenced sample consisted of PBMCs or a T cell subset sorted from them (not recorded which). The receptors shown here come from a man aged 18 to 30 who had mild COVID-19 (a few samples of this study predate the infection). Cell type and time point are not known.

The table lists this clonotype with many counts. The chain is built from TRBV18 and TRBJ1-1; D may be TRBD1 (6 bases). Per the germline V gene, CDR1 is KGHSH and CDR2 is LQKENI. V lost 0 bases, J lost 4 bases, and 15 bases lay in between. The CDR3 covers 16 residues. As DNA, the CDR3 is TGTGCCAGCTCACCACCCACCGGGGGGGCCAGCACTGAAGCTTTCTTT. This gives the protein CASSPPTGGASTEAFF. Based on the CDR3 plus reference TRBV18 and TRBJ1-1, the full variable domain is NAGVMQNPRHLVRRRGQEARLRCSPMKGHSHVYWYRQLPEEGLKFMVYLQKENIIDESGMPKERFSAEFPKEGPSILRIQQVVRGDSAAYFCASSPPTGGASTEAFFGQGTRLTVV.

Worth noting for this clonotype: At one end, the junction sequence differs from germline, possibly due to a read error. The chain recombines TRBV6-5 with TRBJ1-6; D unresolved. CDR3 length: 14 amino acids. CDR1 and CDR2 (germline): MNHEY, SVGAGI. CDR3 nucleotides: TGTGCCAGCAGTTATGAGTCCTTTAATTCACCCCTCCACTTT. It is translated as CASSYESFNSPLHF.

The rearrangement links TRBV20-1 to TRBJ2-7, with 7 bases fitting TRBD2. Germline V gene lookup returns CDR1 DFQATT and CDR2 SNEGSKA (reference sequence). This CDR3 contains 14 residues. With 4 bases clipped from V and 6 bases from J, the junction kept 12 bases outside the gene matches. CDR3 loop: CSAKAGGGRSEQYF. The CDR3 DNA reads as TGCAGTGCTAAGGCCGGCGGGGGACGATCCGAGCAGTACTTC.

The J gene is TRBJ1-1, the V gene TRBV19; D ambiguous. V was shortened by 3 bases and J by 0 bases, with 14 bases between the two germline ends. Germline V gene data show CDR1 as LNHDA and CDR2 as SQIVND (reference sequence). The CDR3 runs to 16 residues. Here the CDR3 reads CASSIFTGFVNTEAFF. CDR3 bases: TGTGCCAGTAGTATCTTCACGGGCTTTGTGAACACTGAAGCTTTCTTT.

This clonotype was picked up a small number of times. The chain combines TRBV5-8 with TRBJ1-1; 8 bases align to TRBD1. Germline loops: CDR1 SGHTS, CDR2 YDEGEE. CDR3 length: 13 amino acids. J lost 11 bases, V lost 1 base, and 7 bases had no gene match. DNA for the CDR3: TGTGCCAGCAGCTTGTCAGGGGGCGGAACGGCTTTCTTT. It yields the protein CASSLSGGGTAFF.

The chain combines TRBV21-1 with TRBJ2-4; TRBD1 is the table's D call, not checked against the DNA. TRBV21-1 is a listed pseudogene. CDR3 length equals 16 residues. DNA of the CDR3: TGTGCCAGCAGGAAAACCCGACAGAACTCCAAAAACATTCAGTACTTC. Protein sequence: CASRKTRQNSKNIQYF.

This clonotype turned up a few times. V and J are TRBV3-1 and TRBJ2-7; no clear D. V was shortened by 0 bases and J by 6 bases, with 9 bases between the two germline ends. CDR1 is LGHDT and CDR2 is YNNKEL in the germline V gene (reference sequence). The CDR3 spans 13 residues. This CDR3 reads CASSQDRFGEQYV. As DNA, the CDR3 is TGTGCCAGCAGCCAAGATCGGTTCGGCGAGCAGTACGTC.

This clonotype was seen repeatedly, ten times or more. The chain uses TRBV4-3 and TRBJ1-1; TRBD1 is a possible D gene (5 bases). V was trimmed by 5 bases and J by 7 bases, leaving 20 bases between them. CDR3 size: 15 residues. Germline loops: CDR1 LGHNA, CDR2 YSLEER. CDR3 DNA: TGCGCCAGCAGCTATCAGGGTAACCGGCCAAGTGAAGCTTTCTTT. It encodes CASSYQGNRPSEAFF.

This clonotype was observed a handful of times. This rearrangement joins TRBV12-3 or TRBV12-4 to TRBJ1-2, with 9 bases matching TRBD1. V shed 1 base, J shed 8 bases, and the junction held 5 bases outside the gene matches. This CDR3 has 14 amino acids. The CDR3 sequence is CASSLGTGGWGYTF. The CDR3 bases are TGTGCCAGCAGTTTAGGCACAGGGGGCTGGGGCTACACCTTC.

This chain connects TRBV12-3 or TRBV12-4 to TRBJ2-3, with TRBD2 matching 9 bases. J was trimmed by 2 bases and V by 3 bases; bases with no gene match: 6. CDR3 length: 16 amino acids. CDR3 sequence (DNA): TGTGCCAGCAGTTTCCTAGCGGGGAGTTACACAGATACGCAGTATTTT. It is translated as CASSFLAGSYTDTQYF.

This clonotype came up a few times. V usage is TRBV7-2 and J usage is TRBJ1-6; D not certain. CDR1 is SGHTA and CDR2 is FQGNSA in the germline V gene. With 2 bases removed from V and 0 bases from J, the gap between germline ends came to 8 bases. The CDR3 extends over 16 amino acids. The CDR3 DNA reads as TGTGCCAGCAGCTTACGGCAGAGCTCCTATAATTCACCCCTCCACTTT. This encodes CASSLRQSSYNSPLHF. The full variable domain, with the rest looked up from reference TRBV7-2 and TRBJ1-6, is GAGVSQSPSNKVTEKGKDVELRCDPISGHTALYWYRQSLGQGLEFLIYFQGNSAPDKSGLPSDRFSAERTGGSVSTLTIQRTQQEDSAVYLCASSLRQSSYNSPLHFGNGTRLTVT.

The chain couples TRBV18 to TRBJ2-6; 9 bases match TRBD1. CDR3 length: 19 residues. V was clipped by 3 bases and J by 1 base; unmatched bases: 10. The germline gives CDR1 KGHSH, CDR2 LQKENI. The CDR3 protein is CASSPQPGQGISGANVLTF. CDR3 DNA: TGTGCCAGCTCACCCCAACCGGGACAGGGTATTTCTGGGGCCAACGTCCTGACTTTC.

This clonotype was recorded a few times. V usage is TRBV3-1 and J usage is TRBJ1-6; 8 nucleotides match TRBD1. The J segment lost 10 bases and the V segment lost 1 base, leaving 9 bases of the junction unmatched. CDR1 is LGHDT and CDR2 is YNNKEL in the germline V gene (reference sequence). The CDR3 loop spans 16 amino acids. The CDR3 sequence: CASSQVSRTGLSPLHF. The CDR3 DNA reads as TGTGCCAGCAGCCAAGTTTCCAGGACAGGGCTGTCACCCCTCCACTTT.

A few counts support this clonotype. The chain joins TRBV4-3 to TRBJ2-4; D is ambiguous. V was cut by 0 bases and J by 1 base, with 7 bases left in between. The germline CDR1 and CDR2 sequences are LGHNA and YSLEER. The CDR3 extends over 15 amino acids. The CDR3 coding sequence is TGCGCCAGCAGCCAAGATTTAATGGCCAAAAACATTCAGTACTTC. Translation: CASSQDLMAKNIQYF.

This clonotype was found a few times. The chain uses TRBV7-2 and TRBJ1-2, with D hard to call. The CDR3 totals 13 residues. The V end was cut by 3 bases, the J end by 4 bases, with 9 bases between. The germline V gene has CDR1 SGHTA and CDR2 FQGNSA. This CDR3 is CASSFPGVYGYTF. The CDR3 DNA reads as TGTGCCAGCAGCTTTCCAGGCGTCTATGGCTACACCTTC.

V is TRBV7-2 and J is TRBJ1-2, with no clear D. Trimming stripped 5 bases from V and 2 bases from J, with 12 bases between. In germline, CDR1 is SGHTA, CDR2 FQGNSA. The CDR3 is made up of 14 amino acids. DNA of the CDR3: TGTGCCAGCAGCCCCGGACGGATCAACTATGGCTACACCTTC. Translation: CASSPGRINYGYTF.

The rearrangement uses TRBV29-1 and TRBJ2-7; no definite D call. There are 13 residues in the CDR3. CDR1 is SQVTM and CDR2 is ANQGSEA in the germline V gene. The ends were cut back, 3 bases at V and 3 bases at J, with 12 bases in the middle. For the CDR3, the DNA is TGCAGCGTTGATGGTCGGGCGTTCTACGAGCAGTACGTC. It translates to CSVDGRAFYEQYV.

The sample holds a few counts of this clonotype. This chain uses TRBV4-2 with TRBJ2-5; D is ambiguous. Germline V CDR1 and CDR2: LGHNA, YNFKEQ. This CDR3 contains 13 residues. V was trimmed by 5 bases and J by 4 bases, leaving 11 bases between them. CDR3 in DNA: TGTGCCAGCAGCTCAGTCTGGGGAGAGACCCAGTACTTC. Encoded protein: CASSSVWGETQYF.

This chain joins TRBV15 and TRBJ2-7; 7 nucleotides agree with TRBD1. The CDR3 totals 16 residues. The germline V gene has CDR1 LNHNV and CDR2 YYDKDF (reference sequence). With 3 bases clipped from V and 2 bases from J, the junction kept 10 bases outside the gene matches. In DNA form, the CDR3 reads TGTGCCACCAGCAGGAACTTCCGGGACAGCCCCTACGAGCAGTACGTC. Translating gives CATSRNFRDSPYEQYV.

V is TRBV5-4 and J is TRBJ2-5; tentatively, D is TRBD1 (6 bases). Trimming left V 0 bases short and J 7 bases short, with 13 bases between. CDR1 and CDR2 from the germline V gene are SGHNT and YYREEE (reference sequence). This CDR3 contains 14 residues. DNA for the CDR3: TGTGCCAGCAGCTTGGGGGACACATCGGGGACCCAGTACTTC. Protein sequence: CASSLGDTSGTQYF.

This clonotype was found a few times. The CDR3 here is CASSSVEGTQYF. CDR3 bases: TGTGCCAGCAGTTCAGTGGAAGGTACGCAGTATTTT. This chain links TRBV6-5 with TRBJ2-3; D call uncertain. Germline V gene sequence: CDR1 MNHEY, CDR2 SVGAGI. This CDR3 comprises 12 residues. Trimming pared 4 bases from V and 8 bases from J, leaving 10 bases between.

The genes are TRBV7-9 and TRBJ2-7; D gene unclear. V lost 1 base and J 11 bases, leaving 6 bases between the germline ends. The germline V gene has CDR1 SEHNR and CDR2 FQNEAQ (reference sequence). The CDR3 loop spans 10 amino acids. The DNA for the CDR3 is TGTGCCAGCAGCTTAGATCGGAAGTACTTC. This codes for CASSLDRKYF.

This chain connects TRBV5-1 to TRBJ1-1; a weak D match, TRBD1 (5 bases). The CDR3 spans 14 residues. V shed 2 bases and J shed 3 bases, with 11 bases lying between them. From germline, CDR1 is SGHRS and CDR2 YFSETQ. CDR3: CASSLVPGHTEAFF. For the CDR3, the DNA is TGCGCCAGCAGCTTAGTTCCAGGGCACACTGAAGCTTTCTTT.

The CDR3 sequence is CASSLGHETQYF. The CDR3, as DNA: TGTGCCAGCAGCCTGGGACACGAGACCCAGTACTTC. This chain joins TRBV5-6 and TRBJ2-5; D is possibly TRBD1 (6 bases). Germline lookup yields CDR1 SGHDT and CDR2 YYEEEE. V dropped 4 bases and J dropped 5 bases, with 9 bases sitting between them. This CDR3 is 12 amino acids long.

A few counts support this clonotype. The rearrangement joins TRBV4-2 to TRBJ1-5, with D perhaps TRBD1 (5 bases). The CDR3 runs 16 residues. Germline V gene sequence: CDR1 LGHNA, CDR2 YNFKEQ. V was shortened by 0 bases and J by 0 bases, with 9 bases between the two germline ends. The CDR3 DNA reads as TGTGCCAGCAGCCAAGATGGCGGGGCTAGCAATCAGCCCCAGCATTTT. The encoded protein is CASSQDGGASNQPQHF.